The 19 T cell receptor beta chains presented below share a single source sample, sequenced in a study of T-cell reconstitution after alpha-beta-depleted transplantation in children. Unique molecular identifiers were used in preparing the TCRbeta library. TCRdb redid the calling of the PCR reads with MiXCR, one entry per CDR3 protein. The sample consists of about 91,000 distinct CDR3 sequences, approximately 9.2% of them appearing once. The input for sequencing was PBMCs from the stem cell graft donor, taken from the stem cell graft. The receptors originated from a human donor who donated a stem cell graft to a child with congenital amegakaryocytic thrombocytopenia.

This clonotype was picked up many times. This chain's CDR3 is CASSLDRVNTEAFF. The CDR3 nucleotides read TGTGCCAGCAGCTTGGACAGGGTGAACACTGAAGCTTTCTTT. J is TRBJ1-1 and V is TRBV7-3, with TRBD1 matching 8 bases. The CDR3 runs 14 residues. Germline CDR1 is SGHTA and CDR2 is FQGTGA. The ends lost 3 bases at V and 0 bases at J; junction bases unmatched: 0.

This clonotype was recorded many times. V usage is TRBV24-1 and J usage is TRBJ1-2; TRBD1 aligns across 8 bases. The length of the CDR3 is 15 residues. Germline trimming cut 3 bases from V and 7 bases from J; bases unmatched to any gene: 9. The germline CDR1 and CDR2 sequences are KGHDR and SFDVKD. The CDR3 bases are TGTGCCACCAGTGATGCCGGGACAGGTTTCGGTGGCTACACCTTC. Translation gives CATSDAGTGFGGYTF.

This clonotype was seen many times. This sequence joins TRBV5-1 and TRBJ1-2; D not resolved. Trimming removed 4 bases at V and 4 bases at J, with 14 bases between. This CDR3 contains 14 residues. Germline V gene data show CDR1 as SGHRS and CDR2 as YFSETQ. DNA of the CDR3: TGCGCCAGCAGCCTAGATCCGATCGGCTATGGCTACACCTTC. Protein product: CASSLDPIGYGYTF.

This clonotype was detected many times. The chain is built from TRBV6-1 and TRBJ2-2, with 15 bases that match TRBD2. J lost 7 bases, V lost 5 bases, and 11 bases had no gene match. This CDR3 is 18 amino acids long. CDR1 and CDR2 (germline): MNHNS, SASEGT. CDR3 in DNA: TGTGCCAGCAGTCCACGGACTAGCGGGGGGGCAATGATCGGGGAGCTGTTTTTT. As protein: CASSPRTSGGAMIGELFF.

This clonotype was recorded a few times. An end of the junction differs from the germline gene, which may be a read error. The chain links TRBV3-1 to TRBJ1-3; 7 positions agree with TRBD1. Germline lookup yields CDR1 LGHDT and CDR2 YNNKEL (reference sequence). The CDR3 covers 12 residues. The CDR3 protein is CASSQLNLGQEF. The CDR3 DNA reads as TGTGCCAGCAGCCAGTTAAACCTTGGACAGGAGTTT. The whole variable domain, remainder taken from reference TRBV3-1 and TRBJ1-3, is DTAVSQTPKYLVTQMGNDKSIKCEQNLGHDTMYWYKQDSKKFLKIMFSYNNKELIINETVPNRFSPKSPDKAHLNLHINSLELGDSAVYFCASSQLNLGQEFGEGSWLTVV.

This clonotype was picked up many times. The chain joins TRBV20-1 to TRBJ2-2; possible D gene TRBD2, 6 bases. Looked up from germline, CDR1 is DFQATT and CDR2 is SNEGSKA (reference sequence). Trimming removed 0 bases at V and 7 bases at J, with 15 bases between. The CDR3 totals 15 residues. The CDR3 loop is CSARDSTRIGGELFF. Written as DNA, the CDR3 is TGCAGTGCTAGAGACTCGACTAGAATTGGCGGGGAGCTGTTTTTT.

This clonotype showed up many times. The chain combines TRBV25-1 with TRBJ1-6; D is possibly TRBD1 (5 bases). This CDR3 contains 16 residues. Germline lookup yields CDR1 MGHDK and CDR2 SYGVNS. Trimming shortened V by 1 base and J by 9 bases, and 16 bases separated the two germline ends. The CDR3 loop reads CASSESSGTWGSPLHF. CDR3 DNA: TGTGCCAGCAGTGAATCGTCAGGGACCTGGGGTTCACCCCTCCACTTT. The whole variable domain, remainder taken from reference TRBV25-1 and TRBJ1-6, is EADIYQTPRYLVIGTGKKITLECSQTMGHDKMYWYQQDPGMELHLIHYSYGVNSTEKGDLSSESTVSRIRTEHFPLTLESARPSHTSQYLCASSESSGTWGSPLHFGNGTRLTVT.

This clonotype was seen ten or more times. A junction boundary mismatches the germline segment, possibly from a read error. The CDR3 DNA reads as TGTGCCAGCAGTAACTCGGGGCTAGCGGAGCAGTTCTTC. It translates to CASSNSGLAEQFF. The J gene is TRBJ2-1, the V gene TRBV6-6; the D gene is possibly TRBD2 (6 bases). CDR1 and CDR2 from the germline V gene are MNHNY and SVGAGI (reference sequence). The CDR3 spans 13 residues.

This clonotype was recorded at least ten times. The gene calls are TRBV20-1 and TRBJ2-1, with 12 bases aligning to TRBD2. J gave up 9 bases and V 5 bases, and 11 bases lay outside the gene matches. The CDR3 is made up of 15 amino acids. Germline V gives CDR1 DFQATT, CDR2 SNEGSKA (reference sequence). This CDR3 is CSAAGTSGQSGEQFF. The CDR3, as DNA: TGCAGTGCTGCCGGGACTAGCGGGCAGAGTGGTGAGCAGTTCTTC.

The sample holds many counts of this clonotype. This chain connects TRBV7-8 to TRBJ2-3, with TRBD2 identical over 7 bases. Germline CDR1 and CDR2: SGHVS and FQNEAQ. This CDR3 spans 15 amino acids. V dropped 7 bases and J dropped 10; count of bases not matched to a gene: 17. Here the CDR3 reads CASTYTGEGRRAQYF. Written as DNA, the CDR3 is TGTGCCAGCACTTATACGGGGGAGGGCCGGAGGGCGCAGTATTTT.

This clonotype was recorded many times. V is TRBV7-2 and J is TRBJ2-7; no firm D call. There are 15 residues in the CDR3. Germline V lookup: CDR1 SGHTA, CDR2 FQGNSA. V was trimmed by 1 base and J by 0 bases, leaving 10 bases between them. CDR3 residues: CASSLGTYSSYEQYF. The CDR3 DNA is TGTGCCAGCAGCTTAGGGACCTACAGCTCCTACGAGCAGTACTTC.

Ten or more counts support this clonotype. J is TRBJ2-1 and V is TRBV3-1; 13 nucleotides line up with TRBD2. The CDR3 totals 21 residues. The germline V gene has CDR1 LGHDT and CDR2 YNNKEL (reference sequence). J gave up 4 bases and V 1 base, and 16 bases lay outside the gene matches. The CDR3 loop reads CASSQVLAGGDLSLPYNEQFF. The CDR3 nucleotides are TGTGCCAGCAGCCAAGTACTAGCGGGGGGGGACCTCTCGCTACCTTACAATGAGCAGTTCTTC.

There are many counts of this clonotype. CDR3 sequence (DNA): TGTGCCATCTCAACCCCGGGACTAGCGGGGGGGGATACGCAGTATTTT. Its protein is CAISTPGLAGGDTQYF. This chain joins TRBV10-3 and TRBJ2-3, with 16 bases matching TRBD2. The CDR3 is 16 residues long. J lost 6 bases, V lost 8 bases, and 8 bases had no gene match. CDR1 is ENHRY, CDR2 SYGVKD, per germline.

This clonotype was picked up many times. The V and J genes are TRBV28 and TRBJ1-2, with TRBD1 as a possible D gene (5 bases). The CDR3 runs 13 residues. The ends were cut back, 6 bases at V and 3 bases at J, with 11 bases in the middle. Per the germline V gene, CDR1 is MDHEN and CDR2 is SYDVKM. The CDR3 here is CASRVDTDYGYTF. CDR3 DNA sequence: TGTGCCAGCAGGGTGGACACTGACTATGGCTACACCTTC.

This clonotype came up many times. The gene calls are TRBV7-3 and TRBJ2-3; no clear D. Germline V gene lookup returns CDR1 SGHTA and CDR2 FQGTGA. This CDR3 has 13 residues. The germline V and J ends were trimmed by 2 bases and 7 bases, with 10 bases remaining between them. DNA of the CDR3: TGTGCCAGCAGCTTATTATTTGCGAATACGCAGTATTTT. Translated, it gives CASSLLFANTQYF.

This clonotype appeared many times. The V gene is TRBV5-1, the J gene TRBJ2-2; 8 nucleotides agree with TRBD2. Per germline, CDR1 SGHRS and CDR2 YFSETQ. This CDR3 is 17 amino acids long. The trim removed 7 bases at V and 1 base at J, leaving 12 bases unmatched. CDR3 coding DNA: TGCGCCAGCGTTCCGGGACTAGGAAGATTGAACACCGGGGAGCTGTTTTTT. It codes for CASVPGLGRLNTGELFF.

The CDR3, as DNA: TGCTGTTTCTGGGGCCAGAACAATGGAATCCTACTCTACAATGAGCAGTTCTTC. This encodes CCFWGQNNGILLYNEQFF. This rearrangement joins TRBV20-1 to TRBJ2-1; tentative D call: TRBD1 (5 bases). The CDR3 extends over 18 amino acids. Germline V gene lookup returns CDR1 DFQATT and CDR2 SNEGSKA (reference sequence).

This sequence joins TRBV5-1 and TRBJ2-1; 10 bases are shared with TRBD2. After removal of 0 bases from V and 6 bases from J, the junction contained 0 bases not matched to a gene. This CDR3 has 14 amino acids. CDR1 and CDR2 from the germline V gene are SGHRS and YFSETQ. For the CDR3, the DNA is TGCGCCAGCAGCTTGGCTAGCGGGAGCAATGAGCAGTTCTTC. Amino acids: CASSLASGSNEQFF.

This clonotype was counted ten times or more. V and J are TRBV5-6 and TRBJ2-3, with 8 bases matching TRBD2. The CDR3 sequence is 16 residues long. Trimming cost V 4 bases and J 0 bases; bases outside gene matches: 7. Looked up from germline, CDR1 is SGHDT and CDR2 is YYEEEE. For the CDR3, the DNA is TGTGCCAGCAGCGCCCAACTAGCGGTGAGCACAGATACGCAGTATTTT. Encoded protein: CASSAQLAVSTDTQYF.